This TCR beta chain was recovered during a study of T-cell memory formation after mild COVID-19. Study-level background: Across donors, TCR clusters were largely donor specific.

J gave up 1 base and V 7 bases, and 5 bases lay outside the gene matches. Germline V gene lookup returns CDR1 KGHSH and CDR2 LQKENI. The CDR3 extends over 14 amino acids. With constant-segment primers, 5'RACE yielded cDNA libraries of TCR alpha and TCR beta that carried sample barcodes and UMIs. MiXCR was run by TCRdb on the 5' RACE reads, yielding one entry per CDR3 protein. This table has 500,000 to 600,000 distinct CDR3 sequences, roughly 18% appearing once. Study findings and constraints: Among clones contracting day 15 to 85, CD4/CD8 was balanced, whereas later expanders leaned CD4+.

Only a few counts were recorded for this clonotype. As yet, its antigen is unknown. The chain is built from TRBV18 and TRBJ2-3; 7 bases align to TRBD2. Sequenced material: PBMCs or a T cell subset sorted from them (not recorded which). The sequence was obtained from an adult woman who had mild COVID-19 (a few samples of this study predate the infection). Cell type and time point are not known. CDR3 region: CASFRTRRTDTQYF. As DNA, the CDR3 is TGTGCCAGCTTTAGGACTAGACGCACAGATACGCAGTATTTT.